This TCR beta chain comes out of a study of T cells after yellow fever vaccination. Universal primer sites and UMIs were introduced during 5'RACE template-switching synthesis of TCR cDNA. TCRdb used MiXCR to reprocess the 5' RACE reads, holding one entry per CDR3 protein. This sample has about 220,000 distinct CDR3 sequences; 5.5% to 8.5% occur once, and the top ten carry about 1%. This clonotype was counted ten times or more. Its antigen is not identified. Findings and caveats of the study: Subsequent booster samples again held most clones from primary vaccination (96% CD4, over 80% CD8). Abundant clonotypes (contaminants from the bulk population) could be present in FACS-sorted repertoires. A limited proportion of clonotypes was detected within both the CD4 and CD8 compartments.

Between the trimmed V and J ends, which lost 5 bases and 1 base, there was a span of 15 bases. CDR3 size: 15 residues. Per germline, CDR1 SEHNR and CDR2 FQNEAQ (reference sequence). V and J are TRBV7-9 and TRBJ2-7, with D unclear. This sample comprised CD4+ T cells sorted from PBMCs, obtained on the day of the yellow fever booster vaccination. This TCR derives from a man aged 25-45 years who received the YFV17D yellow fever vaccine. The CDR3 sequence: CASSPSLGLSYEQYF. For the CDR3, the DNA is TGTGCCAGCAGCCCGTCACTGGGGTTATCCTACGAGCAGTACTTC.